Presented here are 25 T cell receptor beta chains from one specimen sequenced in a study of blood T cell repertoires in COVID-19. Sequenced by immunoSEQ multiplex PCR; TCRdb stores in-frame clones only, minus some. Among around 260,000 clones, 75% to 90% were seen once, and the ten largest hold roughly a tenth. The sample taken for sequencing was peripheral blood. The receptors were sampled from a woman in her seventies with COVID-19, enrolled during active disease.

The sample holds a few counts of this clone. The chain carries TRBV9 and TRBJ1-6; D is ambiguous. With 4 bases removed from V and 8 bases from J, the gap between germline ends came to 10 bases. The CDR3 runs 13 residues. Germline V lookup: CDR1 SGDLS, CDR2 YYNGEE. The CDR3 nucleotides are TGTGCCAGCAGCCTAAACGGGGATTCACCCCTCCACTTT. As protein: CASSLNGDSPLHF.

The rearrangement joins TRBV5-4 to TRBJ1-4; D possibly corresponds to TRBD1 (5 bases). V was pared by 0 bases and J by 3 bases, with 9 bases between. The CDR3 runs to 15 residues. In germline, CDR1 is SGHNT, CDR2 YYREEE (reference sequence). The CDR3 loop reads CASSLGGAANEKLFF. Written as DNA, the CDR3 is TGTGCCAGCAGCTTGGGCGGGGCGGCTAATGAAAAACTGTTTTTT.

This rearrangement joins TRBV2 to TRBJ2-5; the match to TRBD1 covers 12 bases. In germline, CDR1 is SNHLY, CDR2 FYNNEI. J lost 5 bases, V lost 7 bases, and 8 bases had no gene match. The CDR3 totals 15 residues. As DNA, the CDR3 is TGTGCCAGCATCCCCTCCGGGACAGGGGGCGAGACCCAGTACTTC. Encoded protein: CASIPSGTGGETQYF.

The gene calls are TRBV7-9 and TRBJ1-1; D not certain. The germline V and J ends were trimmed by 2 bases and 8 bases, with 12 bases remaining between them. This CDR3 contains 13 residues. Looked up from germline, CDR1 is SEHNR and CDR2 is FQNEAQ (reference sequence). The CDR3 DNA is TGTGCCAGCAGCTTAAGGGAGACACAAGAAGCTTTCTTT. Its translation is CASSLRETQEAFF.

The chain uses TRBV15 and TRBJ1-5; D perhaps matches TRBD1 (5 bases). The germline gives CDR1 LNHNV, CDR2 YYDKDF (reference sequence). V was shortened by 3 bases and J by 3 bases, with 12 bases between the two germline ends. The CDR3 runs 15 residues. CDR3 DNA sequence: TGTGCCACCAGCAGCTCCCGACAGTACAATCAGCCCCAGCATTTT. This gives the protein CATSSSRQYNQPQHF.

The CDR3 DNA sequence: TGTGCCAGTAGCCAATTTAGCGGAAATAACTACGAGCAGTACTTC. Translating it yields CASSQFSGNNYEQYF. The chain links TRBV19 to TRBJ2-7; D possibly corresponds to TRBD2 (6 bases). The CDR3 runs 15 residues. Between the trimmed V and J ends, which lost 6 bases and 3 bases, there was a span of 18 bases. Germline lookup yields CDR1 LNHDA and CDR2 SQIVND (reference sequence).

The table lists this clone with a few counts. The chain employs TRBV1 and TRBJ1-1. TRBV1 is an annotated pseudogene. CDR3 size: 10 residues. As DNA, the CDR3 is TGCACCAGCTTAGCCCGGGGAGCTTTCTTT. Encoded protein: CTSLARGAFF.

This chain uses TRBV27 with TRBJ2-7, with a weak D call TRBD2 (6 bases). Between the trimmed V and J ends, which lost 0 bases and 1 base, there was a span of 13 bases. The CDR3 sequence is 16 residues long. CDR1 and CDR2 from the germline V gene are MNHEY and SMNVEV (reference sequence). This CDR3 is CASSLSLAGSSYEQYF. CDR3 coding DNA: TGTGCCAGCAGTTTATCGCTGGCGGGAAGTTCCTACGAGCAGTACTTC.

Only one count was recorded for this clone. This chain uses TRBV29-1 with TRBJ2-3, with 8 bases lining up with TRBD2. J was trimmed by 3 bases and V by 6 bases; bases with no gene match: 5. CDR3 length: 13 residues. The germline V gene has CDR1 SQVTM and CDR2 ANQGSEA. The DNA of the CDR3 is TGCAGCGTGGTCAGCGGGAGTACAGATACGCAGTATTTT. Residues: CSVVSGSTDTQYF.

The V and J genes are TRBV19 and TRBJ1-6; tentatively, D is TRBD1 (6 bases). This CDR3 contains 14 residues. CDR1 and CDR2 from the germline V gene are LNHDA and SQIVND (reference sequence). V lost 7 bases, J lost 7 bases, and 14 bases lay in between. The CDR3 sequence: CASTPGQRNSPLHF. CDR3 DNA sequence: TGTGCCAGTACCCCCGGACAGAGAAATTCACCCCTCCACTTT.

A few counts support this clone. The CDR3 loop is CASSLESDFGNEQFF. DNA of the CDR3: TGTGCCAGCAGCTTAGAAAGCGACTTTGGCAATGAGCAGTTCTTC. The chain recombines TRBV11-3 with TRBJ2-1; D not certain. Germline lookup yields CDR1 SGHNT and CDR2 YENEEA. The CDR3 has 15 amino acids. The ends were cut back, 0 bases at V and 6 bases at J, with 12 bases in the middle.

The genes are TRBV28 and TRBJ1-2, with a weak D call TRBD1 (5 bases). CDR3 length: 14 amino acids. Trimming removed 6 bases from V and 8 bases from J, with 19 bases in between. Germline V gives CDR1 MDHEN, CDR2 SYDVKM. In DNA form, the CDR3 reads TGTGCCAGCAGAAGGGACTCCCGGACTTCGGGCTACACCTTC. It encodes CASRRDSRTSGYTF.

Turning to this clone: The sample carries other DNA sequences with the same CDR3. This rearrangement joins TRBV7-9 to TRBJ1-4, with TRBD1 identical over 9 bases. The V segment lost 5 bases and the J segment 8 bases; nucleotides outside the gene matches: 6. From germline, CDR1 is SEHNR and CDR2 FQNEAQ (reference sequence). The CDR3 has 14 residues. The chain's CDR3 is CASSPGQGTEKLFF. The DNA for the CDR3 is TGTGCCAGCAGCCCGGGACAGGGAACGGAAAAACTGTTTTTT.

This clone came up a few times. The chain carries TRBV10-3 and TRBJ1-5; 8 bases line up with TRBD1. The CDR3 sequence is 14 residues long. Germline assignment: CDR1 ENHRY and CDR2 SYGVKD. The ends lost 7 bases at V and 6 bases at J; junction bases unmatched: 8. DNA for the CDR3: TGTGCCATCACCGTACGGACAGGGAGTCAGCCCCAGCATTTT. This sequence encodes CAITVRTGSQPQHF.

The chain employs TRBV28 and TRBJ1-2, with 9 positions matching TRBD1. The V segment lost 6 bases and the J segment 7 bases; nucleotides outside the gene matches: 9. The germline CDR1 and CDR2 sequences are MDHEN and SYDVKM. The CDR3 spans 14 residues. The CDR3 sequence: CASRTGTGTSGYTF. CDR3 sequence (DNA): TGTGCCAGCAGGACCGGGACAGGGACCTCTGGCTACACCTTC.

This clone was detected once. V is TRBV19 and J is TRBJ2-7; the match to TRBD1 covers 9 bases. There are 14 residues in the CDR3. V shed 5 bases, J shed 1 base, and the junction held 3 bases outside the gene matches. CDR1 is LNHDA and CDR2 is SQIVND in the germline V gene (reference sequence). As DNA, the CDR3 is TGTGCCAGTAGTCTCGGACAGGGGTCCTACGAGCAGTACTTC. This encodes CASSLGQGSYEQYF.

The rearrangement links TRBV19 to TRBJ1-5; no reliable D call. Germline V gene sequence: CDR1 LNHDA, CDR2 SQIVND (reference sequence). V was pared by 1 base and J by 3 bases, with 4 bases between. This CDR3 is 13 amino acids long. CDR3 sequence: CASSIAINQPQHF. For the CDR3, the DNA is TGTGCCAGTAGTATAGCCATCAATCAGCCCCAGCATTTT.

This clone has just one count. J is TRBJ1-2 and V is TRBV4-2; D is unresolved. V lost 5 bases to trimming and J lost 8 bases, with 12 bases between them. Looked up from germline, CDR1 is LGHNA and CDR2 is YNFKEQ. The CDR3 extends over 12 amino acids. The CDR3 sequence: CASSEVTYGYTF. DNA of the CDR3: TGTGCCAGCAGCGAGGTGACGTACGGCTACACCTTC.

V usage is TRBV21-1 and J usage is TRBJ1-1; the tabulated D call, TRBD1, remains unverified against the DNA. TRBV21-1 represents a pseudogene. The length of the CDR3 is 14 residues. Written as DNA, the CDR3 is TGTGCCAGCAGCAAAGACGAAGGGGACACTGAAGCTTTCTTT. It translates to CASSKDEGDTEAFF.

V usage is TRBV19 and J usage is TRBJ1-5; D perhaps matches TRBD1 (6 bases). The germline V gene encodes CDR1 LNHDA and CDR2 SQIVND (reference sequence). This CDR3 has 14 residues. Trimming removed 4 bases from V and 5 bases from J, with 12 bases in between. CDR3 DNA: TGTGCCAGTAGTAAGTCAGGGGTGGATCAGCCCCAGCATTTT. This codes for CASSKSGVDQPQHF. Filled out from reference TRBV19 and TRBJ1-5, the complete variable domain reads DGGITQSPKYLFRKEGQNVTLSCEQNLNHDAMYWYRQDPGQGLRLIYYSQIVNDFQKGDIAEGYSVSREKKESFPLTVTSAQKNPTAFYLCASSKSGVDQPQHFGDGTRLSIL.

This chain joins TRBV30 and TRBJ2-2; possibly TRBD2 for D (6 bases). V was clipped by 1 base and J by 7 bases, with 13 bases between them. Germline CDR1 and CDR2: GTSNPN and SVGIG (reference sequence). The CDR3 has 14 residues. This CDR3 reads CAWSDLGAGGELFF. In nucleotides, the CDR3 is TGTGCCTGGAGTGACTTGGGAGCGGGCGGGGAGCTGTTTTTT.

The rearrangement uses TRBV20-1 and TRBJ1-5; 8 nucleotides line up with TRBD1. The CDR3 is made up of 13 amino acids. Germline V lookup: CDR1 DFQATT, CDR2 SNEGSKA (reference sequence). V dropped 3 bases and J dropped 5; count of bases not matched to a gene: 3. The CDR3 region is CSASETGDQPQHF. CDR3 DNA: TGCAGTGCTAGTGAGACAGGGGATCAGCCCCAGCATTTT.

This clone has ten or more counts. Other nucleotide sequences from this sample produce the same CDR3. The gene calls are TRBV5-1 and TRBJ1-5; TRBD1 matches 7 bases. Per the germline V gene, CDR1 is SGHRS and CDR2 is YFSETQ. J lost 2 bases, V lost 1 base, and 3 bases had no gene match. The CDR3 has 15 amino acids. Here the CDR3 reads CASSLSGGGNQPQHF. CDR3 DNA sequence: TGCGCCAGCAGCTTGTCAGGGGGTGGCAATCAGCCCCAGCATTTT.

The chain recombines TRBV19 with TRBJ2-7; 10 bases are a match to TRBD2. Germline V gene lookup returns CDR1 LNHDA and CDR2 SQIVND (reference sequence). Losses at the gene ends were 2 bases for V and 0 bases for J; bases not matched to a gene: 1. The CDR3 totals 15 residues. The CDR3 bases are TGTGCCAGTAGTATATCTAGCGGGAGCTCCTACGAGCAGTACTTC. As protein: CASSISSGSSYEQYF.

The CDR3, as DNA: TGTGCCAGCAGCCTGGGGACAGGAGGCTACGAGCAGTACTTC. Its translation is CASSLGTGGYEQYF. The chain employs TRBV9 and TRBJ2-7; 8 nucleotides agree with TRBD1. CDR3 size: 14 residues. Per the germline V gene, CDR1 is SGDLS and CDR2 is YYNGEE. J lost 3 bases, V lost 4 bases, and 6 bases had no gene match.